The clone carrying this T cell receptor (beta chain) showed up just a few times. The sample originates from a study of identical twins. TCRdb fed the 5' RACE reads into MiXCR, producing one record per CDR3 protein. The sample lists more than 250,000 distinct CDR3 sequences; 8% to 9% were seen once. V lost 4 bases and J lost 4, with 14 bases in between. This CDR3 contains 14 residues. From germline, CDR1 is SGHRS and CDR2 YFSETQ. This sample was also put to use in a study of yellow fever vaccine responses in identical twins.

This sequence joins TRBV5-1 and TRBJ2-5; D is tentatively TRBD1 or TRBD2 (5 bases each). This TCR came from a woman younger than 30 in good health. The sample consisted of memory (CD45RO+) T cells sorted from blood. The CDR3 DNA reads as TGCGCCAGCAGCACCAGGGTTCGGGGAGAGACCCAGTACTTC. It yields the protein CASSTRVRGETQYF.